This is a list of T cell receptor beta chains from one sample in a study of long-term antiretroviral therapy in people with HIV. Clones were sequenced by immunoSEQ multiplex PCR, and TCRdb holds only the in-frame ones, with some missing. The sample holds more than 15,000 clones, around 80% seen once. This specimen consisted of unsorted PBMCs, obtained at the start of antiretroviral therapy, before treatment. These receptors were taken from a woman between 40 and 50 years old with HIV. The CDR3 runs from the conserved cysteine through the conserved F or W. Each record gives: D gene, V gene, clone size, J gene, CDR3 DNA, CDR3 protein. The D gene is left open where the match is weak. Size is omitted from some rows. Given values are once, few, many or a class for expanded clones.

d_call: TRBD2; v_call: TRBV4-1; clone_size: -; j_call: TRBJ2-2; cdr3_nt: TGCGCCAGCAGCCAAGATACACTAGCGGGGGACAACACCGGGGAGCTGTTTTTT; cdr3_aa: CASSQDTLAGDNTGELFF
d_call: -; v_call: TRBV28; clone_size: few; j_call: TRBJ1-2; cdr3_nt: TGTGCCAGCAGTTTTGGCGCGGGCCCCTATGGCTACACCTTC; cdr3_aa: CASSFGAGPYGYTF
d_call: TRBD2; v_call: TRBV19; clone_size: -; j_call: TRBJ2-5; cdr3_nt: TGTGCCAGTAAAGGACTAGCGGGGGGCCCAAAGCAGACCCAGTACTTC; cdr3_aa: CASKGLAGGPKQTQYF
d_call: -; v_call: TRBV7-2; clone_size: -; j_call: TRBJ2-1; cdr3_nt: TGTGCCAGCAGGAGAACGGGACCAGTCTACAATGAGCAGTTCTTC; cdr3_aa: CASRRTGPVYNEQFF
d_call: TRBD2; v_call: TRBV18; clone_size: -; j_call: TRBJ2-3; cdr3_nt: TGTGCCAGCTCTAGCGGGGCCGCGGATACGCAGTATTTT; cdr3_aa: CASSSGAADTQYF
d_call: -; v_call: TRBV5-6; clone_size: once; j_call: TRBJ1-1; cdr3_nt: TGTGCCAGCAGTTCCCGGCGGCCGAACACTGAAGCTTTCTTT; cdr3_aa: CASSSRRPNTEAFF
d_call: -; v_call: TRBV4-3; clone_size: -; j_call: TRBJ1-2; cdr3_nt: TGCGCCAGCAGCCAAGACCCCGACATGTATGGCTACACCTTC; cdr3_aa: CASSQDPDMYGYTF
d_call: -; v_call: TRBV19; clone_size: -; j_call: TRBJ2-7; cdr3_nt: TGTGCCAGTAGTATTAGGACAGAGTACGAGCAGTACTTC; cdr3_aa: CASSIRTEYEQYF
d_call: -; v_call: TRBV4-3; clone_size: -; j_call: TRBJ2-7; cdr3_nt: TGCGCCAGCAGCCTCCGACGGAGCCAGGAGCAGTACTTC; cdr3_aa: CASSLRRSQEQYF
d_call: -; v_call: TRBV28; clone_size: -; j_call: TRBJ1-5; cdr3_nt: TGTGCCAGCAGCCCTACGGACGGGGTATATAGCAATCAGCCCCAGCATTTT; cdr3_aa: CASSPTDGVYSNQPQHF
d_call: TRBD1; v_call: TRBV19; clone_size: -; j_call: TRBJ1-2; cdr3_nt: TGTGCCAGTAGTATGACCGGGACAGGAAACTATGGCTACACCTTC; cdr3_aa: CASSMTGTGNYGYTF
d_call: TRBD1; v_call: TRBV11-2; clone_size: -; j_call: TRBJ1-2; cdr3_nt: TGTGCCAGCAGGCCCTATAATCAGGGGGCGAGGGGCTACACCTTC; cdr3_aa: CASRPYNQGARGYTF
d_call: -; v_call: TRBV14; clone_size: few; j_call: TRBJ2-5; cdr3_nt: TGTGCCAGCAGCCAGGAGACTATCCTGGGGGGAGAGACCCAGTACTTC; cdr3_aa: CASSQETILGGETQYF
d_call: -; v_call: TRBV6-6; clone_size: once; j_call: TRBJ1-6; cdr3_nt: TGTGCCAGCAGACACTCCGGGACCACCAATTCACCCCTCCACTTT; cdr3_aa: CASRHSGTTNSPLHF
d_call: -; v_call: TRBV9; clone_size: -; j_call: TRBJ2-1; cdr3_nt: TGTGCCAGCAGCACTAGTGATAACTCCTTCAATGAGCAGTTCTTC; cdr3_aa: CASSTSDNSFNEQFF
d_call: -; v_call: TRBV19; clone_size: -; j_call: TRBJ1-2; cdr3_nt: TGTGCCAGTAGTACTCAGGCTCTATCCCTGGGCTACACCTTC; cdr3_aa: CASSTQALSLGYTF
d_call: TRBD2; v_call: TRBV27; clone_size: medium-sized; j_call: TRBJ2-1; cdr3_nt: TGTGCCAGCAGTTTACTAGCGGGGGAAAGTGAGCAGTTCTTC; cdr3_aa: CASSLLAGESEQFF
d_call: TRBD2; v_call: TRBV6-1; clone_size: few; j_call: TRBJ2-1; cdr3_nt: TGTGCCAGCAGTGAAGAATTAAGCGGGGGATTTTACAATGAGCAGTTCTTC; cdr3_aa: CASSEELSGGFYNEQFF
d_call: -; v_call: TRBV5-1; clone_size: -; j_call: TRBJ2-5; cdr3_nt: TGCGCCAGCAGCTTGGGTGGGGGAGAGACCCAGTACTTC; cdr3_aa: CASSLGGGETQYF
d_call: TRBD1; v_call: TRBV6-6; clone_size: -; j_call: TRBJ1-1; cdr3_nt: TGTGCCAGCAGTTCCGAAGGCAGGGGGCGTCCTGAAGCTTTCTTT; cdr3_aa: CASSSEGRGRPEAFF
d_call: -; v_call: TRBV28; clone_size: -; j_call: TRBJ2-2; cdr3_nt: TGTGCCAGCAGTTTAATCGGGGAGCTGTTTTTT; cdr3_aa: CASSLIGELFF
d_call: TRBD1; v_call: TRBV19; clone_size: -; j_call: TRBJ1-6; cdr3_nt: TGTGCCAGTACCCCCAACACAGGGGGCGATTCACCCCTCCACTTT; cdr3_aa: CASTPNTGGDSPLHF
d_call: -; v_call: TRBV5-5; clone_size: -; j_call: TRBJ2-1; cdr3_nt: TGTGCCAGCAGCTTGTTTAGTTGGTATGAGCAGTTCTTC; cdr3_aa: CASSLFSWYEQFF
d_call: TRBD1; v_call: TRBV7-2; clone_size: -; j_call: TRBJ1-1; cdr3_nt: TGTGCCAGCAGCCCCCAGGGGGCAGGGACTGAAGCTTTCTTT; cdr3_aa: CASSPQGAGTEAFF
d_call: -; v_call: TRBV28; clone_size: -; j_call: TRBJ1-5; cdr3_nt: TGTGCCAGCAGTCTCACACGAAGGGGTGGTCAGCCCCAGCATTTT; cdr3_aa: CASSLTRRGGQPQHF
d_call: TRBD1; v_call: TRBV5-1; clone_size: -; j_call: TRBJ2-7; cdr3_nt: TGCGCCAGCAGCTTGGGGACAGGGTTTGCCGAGCAGTACTTC; cdr3_aa: CASSLGTGFAEQYF
d_call: -; v_call: TRBV7-2; clone_size: -; j_call: TRBJ1-5; cdr3_nt: TGTGCCAGCAGCTTAGATGAGTATCAGCCCCAGCATTTT; cdr3_aa: CASSLDEYQPQHF
d_call: TRBD2; v_call: TRBV19; clone_size: -; j_call: TRBJ2-3; cdr3_nt: TGTGCCAGTAGTCCAAGGACTAGCGGGGTCGGGACAGATACGCAGTATTTT; cdr3_aa: CASSPRTSGVGTDTQYF
d_call: TRBD1; v_call: TRBV9; clone_size: -; j_call: TRBJ1-3; cdr3_nt: TGTGCCAGCAGCCGGACAGGGGTATTTTCTGGAAACACCATATATTTT; cdr3_aa: CASSRTGVFSGNTIYF
d_call: -; v_call: TRBV27; clone_size: medium-sized; j_call: TRBJ2-1; cdr3_nt: TGTGCCAGCAGTTCTCCGGGGATAGGGAACAATGAGCAGTTCTTC; cdr3_aa: CASSSPGIGNNEQFF
d_call: TRBD2; v_call: TRBV5-4; clone_size: -; j_call: TRBJ2-5; cdr3_nt: TGTGCCAGCAGCCTAAATAGACTAGCGTCAGAGACCCAGTACTTC; cdr3_aa: CASSLNRLASETQYF
d_call: TRBD2; v_call: TRBV18; clone_size: -; j_call: TRBJ2-2; cdr3_nt: TGTGCCAGCTCACTTAGCGGGAGACTGAACACCGGGGAGCTGTTTTTT; cdr3_aa: CASSLSGRLNTGELFF
d_call: -; v_call: TRBV7-2; clone_size: -; j_call: TRBJ2-1; cdr3_nt: TGTGCCAGCAGCTTTGGGAGCTCCTACAATGAGCAGTTCTTC; cdr3_aa: CASSFGSSYNEQFF
d_call: TRBD1; v_call: TRBV9; clone_size: -; j_call: TRBJ2-3; cdr3_nt: TGTGCCAGCAGCCAACAACAGGGGGCGGGGATTGATACGCAGTATTTT; cdr3_aa: CASSQQQGAGIDTQYF
d_call: -; v_call: TRBV28; clone_size: -; j_call: TRBJ1-5; cdr3_nt: TGTGCCAGCAGTCGCTCTAATCAGCCCCAGCATTTT; cdr3_aa: CASSRSNQPQHF
d_call: TRBD2; v_call: TRBV9; clone_size: -; j_call: TRBJ2-1; cdr3_nt: TGTGCCAGCAGCTCCCACCCCCCTAGCGGGGGGGTGTTCCTCGAGCAGTTCTTC; cdr3_aa: CASSSHPPSGGVFLEQFF
d_call: -; v_call: TRBV7-3; clone_size: -; j_call: TRBJ2-4; cdr3_nt: TGTGCCAGCAGTGTAGCAGGAGAAAACATTCAGTACTTC; cdr3_aa: CASSVAGENIQYF
d_call: TRBD1; v_call: TRBV10-1; clone_size: few; j_call: TRBJ1-3; cdr3_nt: TGCGCCATGACAGGGGGATCTGGAAACACCATATATTTT; cdr3_aa: CAMTGGSGNTIYF
d_call: -; v_call: TRBV13; clone_size: -; j_call: TRBJ2-2; cdr3_nt: TGTGCCAGCAGCCCCAGGGCATGGGGGACCGGGGAGCTGTTTTTT; cdr3_aa: CASSPRAWGTGELFF
d_call: TRBD1; v_call: TRBV5-1; clone_size: once; j_call: TRBJ2-7; cdr3_nt: TGCGCCAGCAGTGGGGACAGCCACTCCTACGAGCAGTACTTC; cdr3_aa: CASSGDSHSYEQYF
d_call: -; v_call: TRBV5-1; clone_size: -; j_call: TRBJ2-5; cdr3_nt: TGCGCCAGCTATCCCGCGATTGGGGAGACCCAGTACTTC; cdr3_aa: CASYPAIGETQYF
d_call: -; v_call: TRBV9; clone_size: -; j_call: TRBJ1-3; cdr3_nt: TGTGCCAGCAGCGCATTGGAAAACACCATATATTTT; cdr3_aa: CASSALENTIYF
d_call: -; v_call: TRBV15; clone_size: -; j_call: TRBJ1-1; cdr3_nt: TGTGCCACCAGCAGAGTGGCCAGAGCGAACACTGAAGCTTTCTTT; cdr3_aa: CATSRVARANTEAFF
d_call: -; v_call: TRBV18; clone_size: -; j_call: TRBJ2-3; cdr3_nt: TGTGCCAGCTCAAGCAACCTGGGGAGAGATACGCAGTATTTT; cdr3_aa: CASSSNLGRDTQYF
d_call: -; v_call: TRBV19; clone_size: -; j_call: TRBJ1-4; cdr3_nt: TGTGCCAGTAGTATGGGTTCTCGGGGAGCAACTAATGAAAAACTGTTTTTT; cdr3_aa: CASSMGSRGATNEKLFF
d_call: -; v_call: TRBV5-1; clone_size: -; j_call: TRBJ2-1; cdr3_nt: TGCGCCAGCAGCTTGGGAGACAGAGACAATGAGCAGTTCTTC; cdr3_aa: CASSLGDRDNEQFF
d_call: -; v_call: TRBV7-6; clone_size: -; j_call: TRBJ2-5; cdr3_nt: TGTGCCAGCAGCCCGATAGGTCGAGGTGGCCAGTACTTC; cdr3_aa: CASSPIGRGGQYF
d_call: -; v_call: TRBV18; clone_size: -; j_call: TRBJ2-7; cdr3_nt: TGTGCCAGCTCACTAGAGGGACACTCATCCTACGAGCAGTACTTC; cdr3_aa: CASSLEGHSSYEQYF
d_call: -; v_call: TRBV28; clone_size: few; j_call: TRBJ1-2; cdr3_nt: TGTGCCAGCAGGGCAGGATTGGACTATGGCTACACCTTC; cdr3_aa: CASRAGLDYGYTF
d_call: -; v_call: TRBV5-6; clone_size: -; j_call: TRBJ2-3; cdr3_nt: TGTGCCAGCAGCTCACAGGGAACCGATACGCAGTATTTT; cdr3_aa: CASSSQGTDTQYF
d_call: -; v_call: TRBV4-3; clone_size: -; j_call: TRBJ1-3; cdr3_nt: TGCGCCAGCAGCCAAGATTACCCGACAGGCTACACCATATATTTT; cdr3_aa: CASSQDYPTGYTIYF
d_call: -; v_call: TRBV5-1; clone_size: -; j_call: TRBJ2-2; cdr3_nt: TGCGCCAGCAGCCCGGGCGGGACCGGGGAGCTGTTTTTT; cdr3_aa: CASSPGGTGELFF
d_call: TRBD1; v_call: TRBV27; clone_size: -; j_call: TRBJ1-2; cdr3_nt: TGTGCCAGCAGTTTATCCACAGGGGAAGGGGGCTACACCTTC; cdr3_aa: CASSLSTGEGGYTF
d_call: TRBD1; v_call: TRBV10-2; clone_size: -; j_call: TRBJ1-1; cdr3_nt: TGCGCCAGCAGAGAAGACAGGGGATGGACTTCTGAAGCTTTCTTT; cdr3_aa: CASREDRGWTSEAFF
d_call: TRBD1; v_call: TRBV7-2; clone_size: -; j_call: TRBJ2-7; cdr3_nt: TGTGCCAGCAGCTTAGGGATACAGGGGGCCTACGAGCAGTACTTC; cdr3_aa: CASSLGIQGAYEQYF
d_call: -; v_call: TRBV6-5; clone_size: -; j_call: TRBJ1-2; cdr3_nt: TGTGCCAGCAGTTCTACAGGGACCAACTATGGCTACACCTTC; cdr3_aa: CASSSTGTNYGYTF
d_call: -; v_call: TRBV5-1; clone_size: -; j_call: TRBJ2-3; cdr3_nt: TGCGCCAGCAGCTTGGGCGGCGGCACAGATACGCAGTATTTT; cdr3_aa: CASSLGGGTDTQYF
d_call: -; v_call: TRBV18; clone_size: -; j_call: TRBJ1-6; cdr3_nt: TGTGCCAGCTCACCAGTGAGAGGGTTTGGATCACCCCTCCACTTT; cdr3_aa: CASSPVRGFGSPLHF